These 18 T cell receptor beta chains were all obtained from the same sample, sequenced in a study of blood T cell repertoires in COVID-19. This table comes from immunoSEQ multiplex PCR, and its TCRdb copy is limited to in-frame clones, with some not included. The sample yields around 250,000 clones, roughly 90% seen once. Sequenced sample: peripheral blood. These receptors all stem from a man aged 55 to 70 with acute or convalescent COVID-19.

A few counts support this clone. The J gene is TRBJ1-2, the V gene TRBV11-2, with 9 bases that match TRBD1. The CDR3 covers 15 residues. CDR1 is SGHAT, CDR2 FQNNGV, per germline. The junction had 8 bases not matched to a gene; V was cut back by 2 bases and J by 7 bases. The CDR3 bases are TGTGCCAGCAGCTTAAGACAGGGGGGGCTCAGTGGCTACACCTTC. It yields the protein CASSLRQGGLSGYTF.

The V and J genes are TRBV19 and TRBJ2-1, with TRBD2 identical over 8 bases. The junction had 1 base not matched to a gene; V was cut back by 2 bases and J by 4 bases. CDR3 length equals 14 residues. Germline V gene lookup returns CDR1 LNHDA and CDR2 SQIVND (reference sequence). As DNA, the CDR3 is TGTGCCAGTAGTATAAGCGGGAGTTACAATGAGCAGTTCTTC. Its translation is CASSISGSYNEQFF.

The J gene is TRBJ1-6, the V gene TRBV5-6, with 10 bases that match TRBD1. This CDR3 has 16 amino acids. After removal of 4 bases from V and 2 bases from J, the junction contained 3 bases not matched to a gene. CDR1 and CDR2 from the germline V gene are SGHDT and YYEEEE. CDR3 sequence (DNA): TGTGCCAGCAGCGGGGACAGGGGCACCTATAATTCACCCCTCCACTTT. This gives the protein CASSGDRGTYNSPLHF. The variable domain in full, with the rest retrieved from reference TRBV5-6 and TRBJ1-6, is DAGVTQSPTHLIKTRGQQVTLRCSPKSGHDTVSWYQQALGQGPQFIFQYYEEEERQRGNFPDRFSGHQFPNYSSELNVNALLLGDSALYLCASSGDRGTYNSPLHFGNGTRLTVT.

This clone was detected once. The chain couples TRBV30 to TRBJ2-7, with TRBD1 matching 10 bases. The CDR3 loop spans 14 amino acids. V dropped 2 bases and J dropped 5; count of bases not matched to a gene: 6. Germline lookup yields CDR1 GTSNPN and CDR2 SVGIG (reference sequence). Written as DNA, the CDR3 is TGTGCCTGGAGTTCCGGGACAGGGGCCAACGAGCAGTACTTC. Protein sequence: CAWSSGTGANEQYF.

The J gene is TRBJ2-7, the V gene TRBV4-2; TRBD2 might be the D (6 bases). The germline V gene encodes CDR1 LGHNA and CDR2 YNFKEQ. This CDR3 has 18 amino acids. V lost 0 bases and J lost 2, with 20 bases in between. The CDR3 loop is CASSQDPPSGSGTYEQYF. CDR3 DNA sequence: TGTGCCAGCAGCCAAGATCCCCCTTCGGGTAGCGGAACCTACGAGCAGTACTTC.

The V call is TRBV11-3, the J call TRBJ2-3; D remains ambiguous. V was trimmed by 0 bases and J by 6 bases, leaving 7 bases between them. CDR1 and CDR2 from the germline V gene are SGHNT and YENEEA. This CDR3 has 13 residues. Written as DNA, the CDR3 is TGTGCCAGCAGCTTAGACCCGTCCGATACGCAGTATTTT. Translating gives CASSLDPSDTQYF.

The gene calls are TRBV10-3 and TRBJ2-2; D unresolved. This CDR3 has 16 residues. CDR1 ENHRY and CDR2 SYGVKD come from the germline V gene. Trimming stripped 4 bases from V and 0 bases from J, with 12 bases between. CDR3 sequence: CAISVVGQPNTGELFF. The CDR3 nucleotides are TGTGCCATCAGTGTTGTTGGGCAGCCGAACACCGGGGAGCTGTTTTTT.

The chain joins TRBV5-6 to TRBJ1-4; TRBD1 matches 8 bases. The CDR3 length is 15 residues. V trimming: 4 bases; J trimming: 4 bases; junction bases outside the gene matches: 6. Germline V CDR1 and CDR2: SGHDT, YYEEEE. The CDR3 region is CASSHYRGGNEKLFF. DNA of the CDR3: TGTGCCAGCAGCCACTACAGGGGGGGTAATGAAAAACTGTTTTTT. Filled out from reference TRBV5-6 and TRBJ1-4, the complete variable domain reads DAGVTQSPTHLIKTRGQQVTLRCSPKSGHDTVSWYQQALGQGPQFIFQYYEEEERQRGNFPDRFSGHQFPNYSSELNVNALLLGDSALYLCASSHYRGGNEKLFFGSGTQLSVL.

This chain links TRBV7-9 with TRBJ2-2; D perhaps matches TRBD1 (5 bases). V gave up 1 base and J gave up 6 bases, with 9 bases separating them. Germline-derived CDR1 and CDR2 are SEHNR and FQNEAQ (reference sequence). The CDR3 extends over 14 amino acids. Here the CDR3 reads CASSLGGASGELFF. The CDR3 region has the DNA TGTGCCAGCAGCTTAGGGGGCGCATCCGGGGAGCTGTTTTTT.

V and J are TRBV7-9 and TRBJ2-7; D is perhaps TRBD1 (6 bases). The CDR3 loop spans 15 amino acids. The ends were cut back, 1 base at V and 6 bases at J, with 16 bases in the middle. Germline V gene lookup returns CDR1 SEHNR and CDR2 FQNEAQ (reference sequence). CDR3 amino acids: CASSLGQVELGEQYF. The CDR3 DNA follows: TGTGCCAGCAGCTTAGGACAGGTGGAATTAGGCGAGCAGTACTTC.

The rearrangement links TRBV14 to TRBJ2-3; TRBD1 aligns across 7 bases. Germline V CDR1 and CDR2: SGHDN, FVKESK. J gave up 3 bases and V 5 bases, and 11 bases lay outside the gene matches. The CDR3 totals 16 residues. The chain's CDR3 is CASSTSGTALTDTQYF. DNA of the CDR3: TGTGCCAGCAGCACCTCCGGGACAGCCTTGACAGATACGCAGTATTTT.

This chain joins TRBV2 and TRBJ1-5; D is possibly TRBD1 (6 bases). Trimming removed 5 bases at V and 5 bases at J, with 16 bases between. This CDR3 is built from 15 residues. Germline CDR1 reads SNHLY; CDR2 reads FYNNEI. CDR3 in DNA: TGTGCCAGCAGTAATGAGGGGGGGTCGGATCAGCCCCAGCATTTT. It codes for CASSNEGGSDQPQHF. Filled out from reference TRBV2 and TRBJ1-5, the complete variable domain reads EPEVTQTPSHQVTQMGQEVILRCVPISNHLYFYWYRQILGQKVEFLVSFYNNEISEKSEIFDDQFSVERPDGSNFTLKIRSTKLEDSAMYFCASSNEGGSDQPQHFGDGTRLSIL.

The CDR3 region is CSVAQGTRWYGYTF. The CDR3 DNA is TGCAGCGTGGCACAGGGGACCCGTTGGTATGGCTACACCTTC. The rearrangement joins TRBV29-1 to TRBJ1-2; 7 nucleotides agree with TRBD1. The CDR3 sequence is 14 residues long. Germline CDR1 reads SQVTM; CDR2 reads ANQGSEA. Losses at the gene ends were 6 bases for V and 5 bases for J; bases not matched to a gene: 12.

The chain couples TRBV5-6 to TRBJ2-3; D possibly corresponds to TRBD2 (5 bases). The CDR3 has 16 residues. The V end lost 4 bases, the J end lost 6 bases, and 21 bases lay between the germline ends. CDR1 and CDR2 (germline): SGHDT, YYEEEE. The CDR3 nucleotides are TGTGCCAGCAGCCCGAGAGGACTGGGCGCCTTCGATACGCAGTATTTT. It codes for CASSPRGLGAFDTQYF. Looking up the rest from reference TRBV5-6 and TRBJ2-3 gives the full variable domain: DAGVTQSPTHLIKTRGQQVTLRCSPKSGHDTVSWYQQALGQGPQFIFQYYEEEERQRGNFPDRFSGHQFPNYSSELNVNALLLGDSALYLCASSPRGLGAFDTQYFGPGTRLTVL.

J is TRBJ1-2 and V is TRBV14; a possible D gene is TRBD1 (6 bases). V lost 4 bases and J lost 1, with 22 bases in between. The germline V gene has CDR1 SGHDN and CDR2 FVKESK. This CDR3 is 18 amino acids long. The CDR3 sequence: CASSPRSWQGHFNYGYTF. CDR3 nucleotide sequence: TGTGCCAGCAGCCCCCGGTCCTGGCAGGGGCACTTTAACTATGGCTACACCTTC.

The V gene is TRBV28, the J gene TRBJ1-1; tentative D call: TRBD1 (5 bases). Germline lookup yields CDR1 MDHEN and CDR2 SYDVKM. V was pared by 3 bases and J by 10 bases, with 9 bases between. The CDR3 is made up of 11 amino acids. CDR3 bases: TGTGCCAGCAGTTTGGTGGGGGGAGCTTTCTTT. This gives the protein CASSLVGGAFF.

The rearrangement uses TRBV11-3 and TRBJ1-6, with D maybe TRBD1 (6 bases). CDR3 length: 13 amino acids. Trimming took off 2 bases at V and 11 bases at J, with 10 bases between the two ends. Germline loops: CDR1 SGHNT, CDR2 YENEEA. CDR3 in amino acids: CASSLYRVPPLHF. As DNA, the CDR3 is TGTGCCAGCAGCTTATACAGGGTTCCACCCCTCCACTTT.

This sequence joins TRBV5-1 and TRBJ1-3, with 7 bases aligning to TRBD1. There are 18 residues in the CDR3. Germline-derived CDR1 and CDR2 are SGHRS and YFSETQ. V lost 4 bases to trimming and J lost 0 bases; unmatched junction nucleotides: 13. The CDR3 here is CASSPGTVLSDSGNTIYF. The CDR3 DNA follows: TGCGCCAGCAGCCCAGGGACAGTACTTTCCGACTCTGGAAACACCATATATTTT.